The 10 T cell receptor beta chains below were found in one sample sequenced in a study of metastatic and nonmetastatic thyroid tumors. Every patient was untreated before thyroid surgery. Via MiXCR, TCRdb re-called the PCR reads. The table records 20,000 to 25,000 clones, approximately 15% of them present only once. Sequencing used tumor tissue. All receptors derive from a female donor with papillary thyroid cancer or a benign thyroid nodule (not recorded which). Some clones in this sample may be carry-over from other donors' samples.

This clone was recorded many times. The chain is built from TRBV11-1 and TRBJ1-3, with D hard to call. Trimming removed 4 bases at V and 1 base at J, with 8 bases between. The CDR3 has 14 residues. Germline V lookup: CDR1 SGHAT, CDR2 FQDESV (reference sequence). The CDR3 DNA reads TGTGCCAGCAGCTATCAGGATTCTGGAAACACCATATATTTT. Its translation is CASSYQDSGNTIYF.

By sample share, this clone is medium-sized. J is TRBJ1-2 and V is TRBV11-2; D possibly corresponds to TRBD1 (5 bases). Trimming stripped 3 bases from V and 0 bases from J, with 11 bases between. CDR1 SGHAT and CDR2 FQNNGV come from the germline V gene. This CDR3 is built from 15 residues. CDR3 nucleotide sequence: TGTGCCAGCAGCTTGGGGACGTCCCCTAACTATGGCTACACCTTC. This gives the protein CASSLGTSPNYGYTF.

The chain combines TRBV20-1 with TRBJ1-5, with 7 nucleotides matching TRBD1. The CDR3 extends over 16 amino acids. CDR1 is DFQATT and CDR2 is SNEGSKA in the germline V gene (reference sequence). V lost 6 bases, J lost 0 bases, and 11 bases stayed unmatched. The CDR3: CSATIPGQISNQPQHF. CDR3 nucleotide sequence: TGCAGTGCCACCATACCGGGACAGATTAGCAATCAGCCCCAGCATTTT.

The rearrangement joins TRBV6-1 to TRBJ1-2; 8 nucleotides line up with TRBD1. Trimming cost V 0 bases and J 5 bases; bases outside gene matches: 8. The CDR3 is made up of 16 amino acids. The germline V gene has CDR1 MNHNS and CDR2 SASEGT. CDR3 in amino acids: CASSEARAGGKYGYTF. The CDR3 DNA reads as TGTGCCAGCAGTGAAGCGAGGGCAGGGGGCAAGTATGGCTACACCTTC.

Notes on this clone: At one of its ends the junction is not consistent with the germline gene, which may arise from a read error. This CDR3 is CASSGTGETEAFF. The CDR3 DNA reads TGTGCCAGCAGCGGGACAGGAGAGACTGAGGCTTTCTTT. The V and J genes are TRBV28 and TRBJ1-1; TRBD1 matches 8 bases. The CDR3 contains 13 residues. The germline V gene has CDR1 MDHEN and CDR2 SYDVKM.

This clone rates as medium-sized. The rearrangement links TRBV5-1 to TRBJ1-3; D might be TRBD1 (5 bases). The V end was cut by 4 bases, the J end by 1 base, with 12 bases between. This CDR3 contains 15 residues. Germline lookup yields CDR1 SGHRS and CDR2 YFSETQ. The CDR3 spells CASSPVPGSGNTIYF. The CDR3 region has the DNA TGCGCCAGCAGCCCGGTCCCAGGGTCTGGAAACACCATATATTTT.

This clone appeared many times. The genes are TRBV7-9 and TRBJ1-1; D call uncertain. With 2 bases removed from V and 6 bases from J, the gap between germline ends came to 16 bases. The CDR3 loop spans 15 amino acids. Germline lookup yields CDR1 SEHNR and CDR2 FQNEAQ (reference sequence). The CDR3 sequence is CASSLHDAGSSEAFF. CDR3 coding DNA: TGTGCCAGCAGCTTACACGACGCGGGGTCCTCTGAAGCTTTCTTT.

This chain joins TRBV12-3 or TRBV12-4 and TRBJ2-1; tentatively, D is TRBD2 (6 bases). The V and J ends lost 4 bases and 6 bases respectively, with 19 bases between them. The CDR3 runs 16 residues. The CDR3 coding sequence is TGTGCCAGCAGTTCACCCCATCTATCGACTAGCAATGAGCAGTTCTTC. It specifies CASSSPHLSTSNEQFF.

This clone occurred many times. V gene TRBV6-1 combines with J gene TRBJ1-1; D uncertain. Germline lookup yields CDR1 MNHNS and CDR2 SASEGT. The V end was cut by 8 bases, the J end by 0 bases, with 13 bases between. The CDR3 spans 14 residues. The CDR3: CASVYSFMNTEAFF. CDR3 nucleotide sequence: TGTGCCAGCGTGTACAGCTTCATGAACACTGAAGCTTTCTTT.

This clone was seen many times. V and J are TRBV5-4 and TRBJ1-6, with D tentatively TRBD1 (5 bases). Germline CDR1 and CDR2: SGHNT and YYREEE (reference sequence). V shed 6 bases and J shed 8 bases, with 18 bases lying between them. The CDR3 loop spans 15 amino acids. The CDR3 loop reads CASTPGGSVDSPLHF. DNA of the CDR3: TGTGCCAGCACCCCTGGGGGGTCGGTGGATTCACCCCTCCACTTT.